Presented here are 18 T cell receptor beta chains from one specimen sequenced in a study of cytomegalovirus exposure and HLA in healthy donors (dated by TCRdb to 2017 to 2019). The method was the immunoSEQ multiplex PCR assay. TCRdb carries this immuneACCESS record with in-frame sequences only. Its versions omit some clonotypes, under half of them owing to an unresolved V gene in the studies checked, with the rest unexplained. The sample includes 300,000 to 400,000 clones, with about nine tenths observed a single time. Approximately 0.86% of the sample is in the top ten clones. Input material: PBMCs. These receptor sequences come from a young woman in good health and CMV-seronegative.

This clone was counted only a few times. The CDR3 coding sequence is TGTGCCAGCAGCCCACAGGGGGGAGGTCGAAACACCATATATTTT. The encoded protein is CASSPQGGGRNTIYF. The V and J genes are TRBV6-5 and TRBJ1-3; 8 nucleotides match TRBD1. This CDR3 region has 15 residues. Trimming removed 6 bases from V and 5 bases from J; junction bases left unmatched: 9. Germline lookup yields CDR1 MNHEY and CDR2 SVGAGI.

The chain joins TRBV6-5 to TRBJ1-2; the D gene is possibly TRBD1 (6 bases). Trimming took off 7 bases at V and 7 bases at J, with 10 bases between the two ends. This CDR3 spans 11 amino acids. The V gene's germline CDR1 is MNHEY and CDR2 SVGAGI. CDR3 nucleotides: TGTGCCAGCACCCAAGGGGGTGGCTACACCTTC. Translation: CASTQGGGYTF.

This clone occurred once. This chain uses TRBV28 with TRBJ2-7; D remains ambiguous. Deletions cut 5 bases from V and 3 bases from J, with 11 bases between. This CDR3 contains 13 residues. The germline V gene encodes CDR1 MDHEN and CDR2 SYDVKM. The CDR3 DNA reads as TGTGCCAGCAGTGTGGGCCCCGTCTACGAGCAGTACTTC. Amino acids: CASSVGPVYEQYF.

The chain uses TRBV10-1 and TRBJ2-3; the D gene is possibly TRBD2 (6 bases). The CDR3 has 14 residues. Germline CDR1 WNHNN, CDR2 SYGVQD (reference sequence). V lost 7 bases, J lost 5 bases, and 16 bases lay in between. The CDR3 region has the DNA TGCGCCAGCAATCCCGGGGACTCTCGAGATACGCAGTATTTT. The encoded protein is CASNPGDSRDTQYF.

This chain joins TRBV9 and TRBJ2-1; possibly TRBD2 for D (6 bases). The V gene lost 5 bases and the J gene lost 5 bases, with 11 bases spanning the gap. CDR3 size: 13 residues. Germline V gene lookup returns CDR1 SGDLS and CDR2 YYNGEE. The CDR3 is CASSRWGDNEQFF. DNA for the CDR3: TGTGCCAGCAGTCGTTGGGGGGACAATGAGCAGTTCTTC. Using reference TRBV9 and TRBJ2-1 for the parts outside the CDR3, the full variable domain is DSGVTQTPKHLITATGQRVTLRCSPRSGDLSVYWYQQSLDQGLQFLIQYYNGEERAKGNILERFSAQQFPDLHSELNLSSLELGDSALYFCASSRWGDNEQFFGPGTRLTVL.

The V and J genes are TRBV11-2 and TRBJ2-7, with D tentatively TRBD2 (5 bases). Trimming left V 3 bases short and J 7 bases short, with 10 bases between. The CDR3 loop spans 12 amino acids. Germline assignment: CDR1 SGHAT and CDR2 FQNNGV. The CDR3 region has the DNA TGTGCCAGCAGCTTCGGCAGGAGGGAGCAGTACTTC. Its translation is CASSFGRREQYF.

This chain uses TRBV7-6 with TRBJ2-7; perhaps TRBD2 as D (7 bases). Germline CDR1 SGHVS, CDR2 FNYEAQ. V lost 1 base to trimming and J lost 4 bases, with 11 bases between them. The CDR3 is made up of 14 amino acids. This CDR3 is CASSLGGGGYEQYF. CDR3 coding DNA: TGTGCCAGCAGCTTAGGGGGGGGCGGGTACGAGCAGTACTTC. The whole variable domain, remainder taken from reference TRBV7-6 and TRBJ2-7, is GAGVSQSPRYKVTKRGQDVALRCDPISGHVSLYWYRQALGQGPEFLTYFNYEAQQDKSGLPNDRFSAERPEGSISTLTIQRTEQRDSAMYRCASSLGGGGYEQYFGPGTRLTVT.

This clone was picked up a small number of times. The chain has TRBV28 and TRBJ1-2; D is uncertain. The germline V gene has CDR1 MDHEN and CDR2 SYDVKM. This CDR3 is 14 amino acids long. V shed 2 bases and J shed 8 bases, with 15 bases lying between them. CDR3 sequence: CASSLNRGEGGYTF. DNA for the CDR3: TGTGCCAGCAGTTTAAATCGGGGAGAGGGAGGCTACACCTTC.

Note on this clone: The sample holds other DNA sequences that translate to the same CDR3. The CDR3 reads CASSPTGNTEAFF. For the CDR3, the DNA is TGTGCCAGCAGCCCCACAGGGAACACTGAAGCTTTCTTT. The chain recombines TRBV7-9 with TRBJ1-1, with D possibly being TRBD1 (5 bases). Germline loops: CDR1 SEHNR, CDR2 FQNEAQ (reference sequence). This CDR3 spans 13 amino acids. The V end was cut by 5 bases, the J end by 1 base, with 8 bases between.

CDR3 sequence: CASSEGAVAGGSTDTQYF. CDR3 DNA sequence: TGTGCCAGCAGTGAGGGTGCGGTAGCGGGGGGTAGCACAGATACGCAGTATTTT. The gene calls are TRBV2 and TRBJ2-3, with 10 bases matching TRBD2. The junction had 9 bases not matched to a gene; V was cut back by 3 bases and J by 0 bases. This CDR3 has 18 residues. CDR1 is SNHLY and CDR2 is FYNNEI in the germline V gene.

The chain recombines TRBV7-9 with TRBJ1-1, with TRBD1 as a possible D gene (5 bases). The V and J ends lost 1 base and 1 base respectively, with 7 bases between them. Germline V gives CDR1 SEHNR, CDR2 FQNEAQ (reference sequence). This CDR3 region has 14 residues. The CDR3 loop is CASSLVQGNTEAFF. Here the CDR3 DNA reads TGTGCCAGCAGCTTAGTTCAGGGGAACACTGAAGCTTTCTTT. Full variable domain (outside the CDR3, taken from reference TRBV7-9 and TRBJ1-1): DTGVSQNPRHKITKRGQNVTFRCDPISEHNRLYWYRQTLGQGPEFLTYFQNEAQLEKSRLLSDRFSAERPKGSFSTLEIQRTEQGDSAMYLCASSLVQGNTEAFFGQGTRLTVV.

The rearrangement joins TRBV7-2 to TRBJ2-7; D may be TRBD2 (6 bases). The CDR3 has 15 amino acids. Germline V gene data show CDR1 as SGHTA and CDR2 as FQGNSA. Trimming removed 1 base from V and 5 bases from J, with 15 bases in between. This CDR3 reads CASSLGVRPGDEQYF. For the CDR3, the DNA is TGTGCCAGCAGCTTAGGGGTCCGACCGGGAGACGAGCAGTACTTC. The full variable domain, its missing parts supplied by reference TRBV7-2 and TRBJ2-7, is GAGVSQSPSNKVTEKGKDVELRCDPISGHTALYWYRQSLGQGLEFLIYFQGNSAPDKSGLPSDRFSAERTGGSVSTLTIQRTQQEDSAVYLCASSLGVRPGDEQYFGPGTRLTVT.

V is TRBV2 and J is TRBJ2-7; 9 bases agree with TRBD1. The length of the CDR3 is 14 residues. In germline, CDR1 is SNHLY, CDR2 FYNNEI. J gave up 3 bases and V 8 bases, and 8 bases lay outside the gene matches. DNA of the CDR3: TGTGCCAGCGGGAGGGACAGGGCCAACTACGAGCAGTACTTC. Its translation: CASGRDRANYEQYF.

V usage is TRBV30 and J usage is TRBJ2-3; possibly TRBD1 for D (7 bases). Germline CDR1 is GTSNPN and CDR2 is SVGIG (reference sequence). The CDR3 extends over 15 amino acids. Trimming removed 0 bases from V and 0 bases from J, with 10 bases in between. CDR3 region: CAWSVGGGSTDTQYF. CDR3 nucleotides: TGTGCCTGGAGTGTTGGAGGGGGCAGCACAGATACGCAGTATTTT.

The chain has TRBV28 and TRBJ2-7, with TRBD2 matching 7 bases. With V trimmed by 3 bases and J by 0 bases, 5 bases remained unmatched. In germline, CDR1 is MDHEN, CDR2 SYDVKM. This CDR3 contains 15 residues. Written as DNA, the CDR3 is TGTGCCAGCAGTTTCGGTCCGGGGGGCTCCTACGAGCAGTACTTC. Its translation is CASSFGPGGSYEQYF.

The chain recombines TRBV28 with TRBJ1-4; TRBD1 aligns across 12 bases. The germline V gene has CDR1 MDHEN and CDR2 SYDVKM. The junction had 2 bases not matched to a gene; V was cut back by 8 bases and J by 7 bases. CDR3 length: 13 amino acids. The CDR3 DNA reads TGTGCCAGCTTGGGACAGGGGGCTGAAAAACTGTTTTTT. Protein: CASLGQGAEKLFF.

The chain uses TRBV4-1 and TRBJ1-5; D unclear. This CDR3 has 17 amino acids. Germline CDR1 reads MGHRA; CDR2 reads YSYEKL. Trimming left V 0 bases short and J 2 bases short, with 14 bases between. The DNA of the CDR3 is TGCGCCAGCAGCCAAGATTTCAGCGGTGCGGGCAATCAGCCCCAGCATTTT. Its protein is CASSQDFSGAGNQPQHF.

This clone was seen only once. V usage is TRBV5-4 and J usage is TRBJ1-1; no clear D. The CDR3 sequence is 13 residues long. The germline V gene encodes CDR1 SGHNT and CDR2 YYREEE (reference sequence). Trimming removed 1 base at V and 1 base at J, with 5 bases between. Here the CDR3 DNA reads TGTGCCAGCAGCTTGCAGAAGAACACTGAAGCTTTCTTT. Translating it yields CASSLQKNTEAFF.